This TCR beta chain came from a study of blood T cell repertoires in COVID-19. Study summary: Acute-phase and convalescent COVID-19 samples originated in the United States, Italy and Spain.

V lost 8 bases and J 4 bases, leaving 12 bases between the germline ends. This CDR3 is built from 12 residues. The V gene's germline CDR1 is MDHEN and CDR2 SYDVKM. TCRdb keeps only in-frame clones here, not all; method: immunoSEQ multiplex PCR. This table has over 150,000 clones, about four fifths appearing once. Everyone who took part was about 18 to 89 years old, and they came from 20 to 25 US areas. Cohorts were based on clinical histories the participants reported. Before being deemed recovered, Cohort 3 donors had two negative PCRs, clearance, or symptom resolution. V usage is TRBV28 and J usage is TRBJ2-7; D is possibly TRBD1 (6 bases). What was sequenced was PBMCs or T cells enriched from blood (not recorded which). The receptor was isolated from a woman in her twenties or thirties who had recovered from COVID-19. This CDR3 reads CASGMRGYEQYF. In nucleotides, the CDR3 is TGTGCCAGCGGAATGAGGGGGTACGAGCAGTACTTC.